Listed here is a single T cell receptor beta chain. Its antigen remains unknown. These data belong to a study of T cells in localized non-small cell lung cancer. General observations from the study: Adjacent lung exhibited a median of 57 among the 100 most abundant tumor clones. Longer overall survival was linked to higher blood T cell density.

Germline-derived CDR1 and CDR2 are LGHNA and YSLEER. V dropped 2 bases and J dropped 5; count of bases not matched to a gene: 6. CDR3 size: 15 residues. The table came from immunoSEQ multiplex PCR; TCRdb's copy has only in-frame clones and leaves some out. The sample shows about 61,000 clones, roughly 90% of them seen only once. The rearrangement links TRBV4-3 to TRBJ2-3; 8 positions match TRBD2. The sample was peripheral blood, taken before any cancer treatment. The receptor's source is a man between 40 and 70 years old with stage I squamous cell lung carcinoma. CDR3 sequence: CASSQLSGELDTQYF. For the CDR3, the DNA is TGCGCCAGCAGCCAACTTAGCGGGGAGTTAGATACGCAGTATTTT.